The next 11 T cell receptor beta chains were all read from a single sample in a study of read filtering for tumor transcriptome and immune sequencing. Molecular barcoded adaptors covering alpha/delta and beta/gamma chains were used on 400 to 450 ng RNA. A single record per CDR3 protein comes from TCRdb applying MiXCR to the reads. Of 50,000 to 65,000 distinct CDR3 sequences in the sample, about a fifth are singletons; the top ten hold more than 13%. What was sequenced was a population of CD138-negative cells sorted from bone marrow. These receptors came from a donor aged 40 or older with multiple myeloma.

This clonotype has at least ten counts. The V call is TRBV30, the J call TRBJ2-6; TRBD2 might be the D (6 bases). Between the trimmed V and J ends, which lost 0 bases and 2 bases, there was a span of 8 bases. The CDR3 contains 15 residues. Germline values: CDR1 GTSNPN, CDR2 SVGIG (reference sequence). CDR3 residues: CAWSVWGAGANVLTF. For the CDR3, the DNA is TGTGCCTGGAGTGTGTGGGGGGCTGGGGCCAACGTCCTGACTTTC.

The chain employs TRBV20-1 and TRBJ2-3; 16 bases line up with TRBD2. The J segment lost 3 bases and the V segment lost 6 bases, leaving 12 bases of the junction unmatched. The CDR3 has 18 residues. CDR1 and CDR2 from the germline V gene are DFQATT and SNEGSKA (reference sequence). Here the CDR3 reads CSATGTSGRDGTTDTQYF. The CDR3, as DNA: TGCAGTGCAACCGGGACTAGCGGGAGGGACGGGACGACAGATACGCAGTATTTT.

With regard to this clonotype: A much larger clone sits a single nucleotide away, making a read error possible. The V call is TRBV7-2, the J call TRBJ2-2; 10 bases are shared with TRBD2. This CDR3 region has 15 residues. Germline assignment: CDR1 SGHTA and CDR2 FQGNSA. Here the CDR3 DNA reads TGTGCCAGCAGCGCCCTAGCGGGGGCCACCGGGGAGCCGTTTTTT. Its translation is CASSALAGATGEPFF.

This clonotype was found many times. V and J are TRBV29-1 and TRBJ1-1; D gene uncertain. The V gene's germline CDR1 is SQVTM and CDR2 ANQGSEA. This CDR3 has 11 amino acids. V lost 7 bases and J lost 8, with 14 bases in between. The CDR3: CSAMTGSEAFF. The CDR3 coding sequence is TGCAGCGCCATGACGGGGAGCGAAGCTTTCTTT.

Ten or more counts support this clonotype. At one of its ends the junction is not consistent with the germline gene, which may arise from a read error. The CDR3 DNA is TGTGCCAGCAGCTTGGGGACTAGCAAAGATACGCAGTATTTT. Translation gives CASSLGTSKDTQYF. The V gene is TRBV7-3, the J gene TRBJ2-3; 9 positions agree with TRBD2. The CDR3 totals 14 residues. The germline V gene encodes CDR1 SGHTA and CDR2 FQGTGA.

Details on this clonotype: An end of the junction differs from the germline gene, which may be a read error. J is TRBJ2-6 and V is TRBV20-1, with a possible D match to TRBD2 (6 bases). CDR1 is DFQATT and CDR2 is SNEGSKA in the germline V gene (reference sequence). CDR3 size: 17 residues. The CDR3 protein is CSARRGLAHAGAHVLTF. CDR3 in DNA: TGCAGTGCTAGACGGGGGTTGGCACACGCTGGGGCCCACGTCCTGACCTTC.

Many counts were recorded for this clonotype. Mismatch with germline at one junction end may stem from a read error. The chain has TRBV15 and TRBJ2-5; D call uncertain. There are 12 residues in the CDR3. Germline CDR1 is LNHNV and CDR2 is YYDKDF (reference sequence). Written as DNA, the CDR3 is TGTGCCACCAGCAGAGATTTTGCCACCCAAGACTTC. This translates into CATSRDFATQDF.

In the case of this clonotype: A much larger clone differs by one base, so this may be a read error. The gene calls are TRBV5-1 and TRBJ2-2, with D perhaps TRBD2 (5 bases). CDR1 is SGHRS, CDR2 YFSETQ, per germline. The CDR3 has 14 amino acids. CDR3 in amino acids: CASSFDGNTGELLF. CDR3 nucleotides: TGCGCCAGCAGCTTCGACGGGAACACCGGGGAGCTGCTTTTT.

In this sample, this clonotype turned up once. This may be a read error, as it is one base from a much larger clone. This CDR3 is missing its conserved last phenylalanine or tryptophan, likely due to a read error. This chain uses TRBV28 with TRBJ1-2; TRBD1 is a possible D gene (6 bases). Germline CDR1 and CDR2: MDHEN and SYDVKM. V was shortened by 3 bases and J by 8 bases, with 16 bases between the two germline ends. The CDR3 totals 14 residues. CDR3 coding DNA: TGTGCCAGCAGTTTCGTAGGGGGGCGCAGGGGCTACACCCTC. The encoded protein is CASSFVGGRRGYTL.

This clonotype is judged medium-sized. Here the CDR3 reads CSATSGGRNEQFF. CDR3 coding DNA: TGCAGTGCAACTAGCGGGGGGCGTAATGAGCAGTTCTTC. V usage is TRBV20-1 and J usage is TRBJ2-1; 12 positions agree with TRBD2. There are 13 residues in the CDR3. Germline CDR1 reads DFQATT; CDR2 reads SNEGSKA (reference sequence). V lost 6 bases to trimming and J lost 7 bases; unmatched junction nucleotides: 4.

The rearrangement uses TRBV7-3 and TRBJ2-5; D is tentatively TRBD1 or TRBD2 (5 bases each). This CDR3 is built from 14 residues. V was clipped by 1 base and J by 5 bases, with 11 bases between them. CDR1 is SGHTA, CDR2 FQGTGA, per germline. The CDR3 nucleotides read TGTGCCAGCAGCTTAAACGGGAAGGGGGAGACCCAGTACTTC. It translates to CASSLNGKGETQYF. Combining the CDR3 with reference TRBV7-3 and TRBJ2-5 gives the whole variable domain GAGVSQTPSNKVTEKGKYVELRCDPISGHTALYWYRQSLGQGPEFLIYFQGTGAADDSGLPNDRFFAVRPEGSVSTLKIQRTERGDSAVYLCASSLNGKGETQYFGPGTRLLVL.